The clone carrying this T cell receptor (beta chain) was picked up many times. Amplification yielded TCR beta CDR3 regions, with RNA transcripts as the source. In the first-round RT-PCR of the TCR CDR3, the HTBI primer set was used. TCRdb reanalysed the multiplex PCR reads using MiXCR and keeps one entry per CDR3 protein. This table has over 350,000 distinct CDR3 sequences, about 14% appearing once. Germline V gives CDR1 SEHNR, CDR2 FQNEAQ (reference sequence). Trimming took 4 bases from V and 0 from J; bases not matched to a gene: 6. The length of the CDR3 is 18 residues. The source of the sample is a study of T cells in Graves' hyperthyroidism and ophthalmopathy.

The sequenced sample was blood. The gene calls are TRBV7-9 and TRBJ2-1, with 13 positions matching TRBD2. This TCR came from a man aged 50 or older with Graves' ophthalmopathy. CDR3 bases: TGTGCCAGCAGCTGGGGACTAGCGGGATTCTACTCCTACAATGAGCAGTTCTTC. Translating it yields CASSWGLAGFYSYNEQFF.